A selection of T cell receptor beta chains follows, all from one sample in a study of patients and donors after allogeneic stem cell transplantation. A single record per CDR3 protein comes from TCRdb applying MiXCR to the RT-PCR reads. The repertoire holds 920,000 or so distinct CDR3 sequences, with approximately 19% as singletons. The sample was blood, either unsorted or a sorted T cell fraction (not recorded which). Receptor source: a human donor who was either an allogeneic HSCT recipient or a stem cell or donor lymphocyte infusion donor (not recorded which). It is not recorded whose cells these are; they may come from a transplant donor. The CDR3 runs from the conserved cysteine through the conserved F or W. A D gene is named only where the DNA matches it firmly. Size is stated for part of the rows, as once, few or many counts, or as a class when the clone is expanded.

j_gene: TRBJ2-1; d_gene: -; v_gene: TRBV12-3/TRBV12-4; abundance: -; CDR3aa: CASSFRRDPLGEQFF; CDR3nt: TGTGCCAGCAGTTTTAGGCGGGACCCTTTAGGTGAGCAGTTCTTC
j_gene: TRBJ2-3; d_gene: -; v_gene: TRBV7-9; abundance: few; CDR3aa: CASSPRGTPDTQYF; CDR3nt: TGTGCCAGCAGCCCGAGGGGGACCCCAGATACGCAGTATTTT
j_gene: TRBJ1-3; d_gene: -; v_gene: TRBV7-2; abundance: many; CDR3aa: CASSLSNSGNTIYF; CDR3nt: TGTGCCAGCAGCTTATCTAACTCCGGAAACACCATATATTTT
j_gene: TRBJ2-1; d_gene: TRBD1; v_gene: TRBV12-3/TRBV12-4; abundance: -; CDR3aa: CASRPGTGFHNEQFF; CDR3nt: TGTGCCAGCAGGCCCGGGACAGGGTTCCACAATGAGCAGTTCTTC
j_gene: TRBJ2-7; d_gene: TRBD2; v_gene: TRBV20-1; abundance: many; CDR3aa: CSAQGLADTYEQYF; CDR3nt: TGCAGTGCTCAGGGACTAGCGGACACCTACGAGCAGTACTTC
j_gene: TRBJ1-5; d_gene: TRBD1; v_gene: TRBV24-1; abundance: many; CDR3aa: CATSEGTGEQPQHF; CDR3nt: TGTGCCACCAGTGAAGGGACAGGGGAGCAGCCCCAGCATTTT
j_gene: TRBJ1-6; d_gene: -; v_gene: TRBV12-3/TRBV12-4; abundance: many; CDR3aa: CASDSGGNSPLHF; CDR3nt: TGTGCCAGCGACTCGGGGGGGAATTCACCCCTCCACTTT
j_gene: TRBJ2-5; d_gene: -; v_gene: TRBV7-9; abundance: -; CDR3aa: CASSLLQSTQYF; CDR3nt: TGTGCCAGCAGCTTACTACAGTCGACCCAGTACTTC
j_gene: TRBJ1-1; d_gene: -; v_gene: TRBV19; abundance: few; CDR3aa: CARGIRPNTEAFF; CDR3nt: TGTGCCAGAGGAATTCGCCCGAACACTGAAGCTTTCTTT
j_gene: TRBJ2-6; d_gene: TRBD1; v_gene: TRBV20-1; abundance: -; CDR3aa: CSANQGVTSGANVLTF; CDR3nt: TGCAGTGCTAACCAGGGGGTGACCTCTGGGGCCAACGTCCTGACTTTC
j_gene: TRBJ2-1; d_gene: TRBD2; v_gene: TRBV7-9; abundance: -; CDR3aa: CASSLPKGLASSSEQFF; CDR3nt: TGTGCCAGCAGCCTACCCAAGGGACTAGCGAGCAGCTCTGAGCAGTTCTTC
j_gene: TRBJ1-2; d_gene: -; v_gene: TRBV20-1; abundance: -; CDR3aa: CSAGPPRPPYGYTF; CDR3nt: TGCAGTGCTGGTCCCCCGAGGCCCCCTTATGGCTACACCTTC
j_gene: TRBJ2-2; d_gene: -; v_gene: TRBV5-5; abundance: few; CDR3aa: CASSLVQAAGELFF; CDR3nt: TGTGCCAGCAGCTTGGTACAGGCGGCGGGGGAGCTGTTTTTT
j_gene: TRBJ2-7; d_gene: TRBD2; v_gene: TRBV19; abundance: -; CDR3aa: CASGAGGSYEQYF; CDR3nt: TGTGCCAGTGGAGCGGGGGGTTCCTACGAGCAGTACTTC
j_gene: TRBJ2-3; d_gene: -; v_gene: TRBV6-5; abundance: few; CDR3aa: CASRERGDTQYF; CDR3nt: TGTGCCAGCAGGGAGAGGGGAGATACGCAGTATTTT
j_gene: TRBJ2-1; d_gene: TRBD2; v_gene: TRBV20-1; abundance: -; CDR3aa: CSARLPGLADNEQFF; CDR3nt: TGCAGTGCTAGACTTCCGGGACTAGCGGACAATGAGCAGTTCTTC
j_gene: TRBJ1-6; d_gene: -; v_gene: TRBV12-3/TRBV12-4; abundance: -; CDR3aa: CASSFGSTENSPLHF; CDR3nt: TGTGCCAGCAGTTTCGGGTCGACAGAGAATTCACCCCTCCACTTT
j_gene: TRBJ2-7; d_gene: TRBD2; v_gene: TRBV6-1; abundance: few; CDR3aa: CATERLAGAGEQYF; CDR3nt: TGTGCCACCGAGAGGCTAGCGGGAGCAGGTGAGCAGTACTTC
j_gene: TRBJ2-2; d_gene: -; v_gene: TRBV7-3; abundance: -; CDR3aa: CASRFDNTGELFF; CDR3nt: TGTGCCAGCCGTTTTGACAACACCGGGGAGCTGTTTTTT
j_gene: TRBJ1-2; d_gene: TRBD1; v_gene: TRBV30; abundance: -; CDR3aa: CAWSQDRAYGYTF; CDR3nt: TGTGCCTGGAGTCAGGACAGGGCCTATGGCTACACCTTC
j_gene: TRBJ2-1; d_gene: -; v_gene: TRBV9; abundance: -; CDR3aa: CASSERDSRNPYNEQFF; CDR3nt: TGTGCCAGCAGCGAGAGGGACTCCCGGAACCCCTACAATGAGCAGTTCTTC
j_gene: TRBJ2-1; d_gene: -; v_gene: TRBV5-1; abundance: -; CDR3aa: CASSLAGRTQYNEQFF; CDR3nt: TGCGCCAGCAGCTTGGCCGGTCGGACTCAATACAATGAGCAGTTCTTC
j_gene: TRBJ1-2; d_gene: -; v_gene: TRBV3-1; abundance: -; CDR3aa: CASSHGWRNLHGYTF; CDR3nt: TGTGCCAGCAGCCACGGGTGGCGGAATTTGCATGGCTACACCTTC
j_gene: TRBJ1-3; d_gene: TRBD1; v_gene: TRBV29-1; abundance: few; CDR3aa: CSVGLGQVGNTIYF; CDR3nt: TGCAGCGTGGGATTGGGACAGGTGGGAAACACCATATATTTT
j_gene: TRBJ1-5; d_gene: TRBD1; v_gene: TRBV24-1; abundance: few; CDR3aa: CATSEAGTDNQPQHF; CDR3nt: TGTGCCACCAGTGAAGCGGGGACAGACAATCAGCCCCAGCATTTT
j_gene: TRBJ1-5; d_gene: -; v_gene: TRBV21-1; abundance: -; CDR3aa: CASSKARGINSNQPQHF; CDR3nt: TGTGCCAGCAGCAAAGCGCGGGGGATTAATAGCAATCAGCCCCAGCATTTT
j_gene: TRBJ1-1; d_gene: -; v_gene: TRBV12-3/TRBV12-4; abundance: -; CDR3aa: CASSFRVGNTEAFF; CDR3nt: TGTGCCAGCAGTTTCCGGGTCGGCAACACTGAAGCTTTCTTT